A selection of T cell receptor beta chains follows, all from one sample in a study of metastatic and nonmetastatic thyroid tumors. MiXCR was used by TCRdb to re-call the PCR reads. The table records about 69,000 clones, approximately 14% of them present only once. The specimen sequenced was blood. Every receptor here comes from a male donor with papillary thyroid cancer or a benign thyroid nodule (not recorded which). Some clones in this sample may be carry-over from other donors' samples. Both conserved end residues are part of each CDR3. The order of the fields is V gene, J gene, clone size, D gene, CDR3 protein, CDR3 DNA. The D gene is left open where the match is weak. Some rows mark clone size as missing; the rest say once, few, many or name a class of expanded clone.

TRBV7-9	TRBJ1-1	many	-	CASKNTEAFF	TGTGCCAGCAAGAACACTGAAGCTTTCTTT
TRBV3-1	TRBJ1-6	many	TRBD1	CASSQADRDSSPLHF	TGTGCCAGCAGCCAAGCGGACAGGGATAGTTCACCCCTCCACTTT
TRBV27	TRBJ2-7	many	TRBD2	CASSELAGGNEQYF	TGTGCCAGCAGTGAATTAGCGGGAGGGAACGAGCAGTACTTC
TRBV3-1	TRBJ1-3	many	-	CASSQGIGVVVSTIYF	TGTGCCAGCAGCCAAGGGATCGGGGTAGTTGTAAGCACCATATATTTT
TRBV27	TRBJ2-5	-	-	CASNNHGGQETQYF	TGTGCCAGCAACAACCACGGAGGGCAAGAGACCCAGTACTTC
TRBV5-1	TRBJ1-4	many	TRBD1	CASSYRGTNEKLFF	TGCGCCAGCAGTTACAGGGGAACTAATGAAAAACTGTTTTTT
TRBV11-2	TRBJ1-1	many	-	CASSLVGENTEAFF	TGTGCCAGCAGCTTAGTGGGGGAGAACACTGAAGCTTTCTTT
TRBV11-2	TRBJ2-2	many	-	CASSLGAALPDTGELFF	TGTGCCAGCAGCTTAGGGGCAGCGCTACCAGACACCGGGGAGCTGTTTTTT
TRBV30	TRBJ1-2	many	-	CAWSSNGGWYGYTF	TGTGCCTGGAGCTCAAACGGGGGTTGGTATGGCTACACCTTC
TRBV7-9	TRBJ1-5	many	TRBD1	CASSPTGQGLSYPQHF	TGTGCCAGCAGCCCAACAGGACAGGGACTCTCCTACCCCCAGCATTTT
TRBV12-3/TRBV12-4	TRBJ1-1	many	-	CASSPAGQLEAFF	TGTGCCAGCAGCCCTGCGGGGCAGCTCGAAGCTTTCTTT
TRBV30	TRBJ1-1	many	-	CAWSVSSSFATFF	TGTGCCTGGAGTGTCAGCTCTTCGTTTGCAACTTTCTTT
TRBV19	TRBJ2-2	-	-	CASTNTGKLFF	TGTGCCAGTACTAACACCGGGAAGCTGTTTTTT
TRBV9	TRBJ2-3	many	-	CASSVGGIYTDTQYF	TGTGCCAGCAGCGTAGGAGGAATTTACACAGATACGCAGTATTTT
TRBV14	TRBJ1-1	many	-	CASSQDGGNTEAFF	TGTGCCAGCAGCCAAGATGGGGGGAACACTGAAGCTTTCTTT
TRBV13	TRBJ2-2	-	TRBD1	CASRPDRVRLAGELFF	TGTGCCAGCAGACCGGACAGGGTGCGGTTAGCCGGGGAGCTGTTTTTT
TRBV29-1	TRBJ1-2	many	-	CSAYMDSFGYTF	TGCAGCGCCTATATGGATAGCTTTGGCTACACCTTC
TRBV9	TRBJ1-4	-	-	CASSAVGSRGEKLFF	TGTGCCAGCAGCGCAGTGGGGAGCCGCGGGGAAAAACTGTTTTTT
TRBV7-6	TRBJ1-1	many	-	CASSPSSGTTEAFF	TGTGCCAGCAGCCCTAGTTCGGGGACCACTGAAGCTTTCTTT
TRBV29-1	TRBJ1-2	many	-	CSVEGPWAGGYGYTF	TGCAGCGTTGAAGGCCCGTGGGCAGGCGGCTATGGCTACACCTTC